This entry is about one T cell receptor (beta chain). This entry comes from a study of blood T cell repertoires in COVID-19. Whole-study context: The United States, Italy and Spain were the sources of the acute and convalescent COVID-19 samples. PBMCs, B-cell-depleted T cells, or T cells were the source of the cDNA or gDNA that made up the material.

The V gene lost 1 base and the J gene lost 5 bases, with 11 bases spanning the gap. The germline V gene has CDR1 SGHAT and CDR2 FQNNGV. CDR3 length: 15 residues. Here immunoSEQ multiplex PCR was the method, and the copy in TCRdb shows in-frame clones only, minus some. Of some 70,000 clones in the sample, over 75% are singletons; the top ten hold around 2.5%. The sample was peripheral blood. The source is a man aged 50-59 years with acute or convalescent COVID-19. The V call is TRBV11-2, the J call TRBJ1-4; a possible D gene is TRBD1 (6 bases). The CDR3 reads CASSLVRGANEKLFF. The CDR3 region has the DNA TGTGCCAGCAGCTTAGTGCGGGGGGCGAATGAAAAACTGTTTTTT.